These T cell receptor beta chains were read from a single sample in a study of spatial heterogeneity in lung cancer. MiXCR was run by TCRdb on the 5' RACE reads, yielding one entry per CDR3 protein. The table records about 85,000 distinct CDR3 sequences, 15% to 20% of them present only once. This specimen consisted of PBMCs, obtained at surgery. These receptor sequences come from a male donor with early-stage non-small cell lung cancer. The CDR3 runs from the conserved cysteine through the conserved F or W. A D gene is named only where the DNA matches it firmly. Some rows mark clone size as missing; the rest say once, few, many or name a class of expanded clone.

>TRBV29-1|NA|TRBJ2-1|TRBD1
CSETSTGGQFF
TGCAGCGAAACTTCGACAGGGGGGCAGTTCTTC
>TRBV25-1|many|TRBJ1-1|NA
CASIGGLGEAFF
TGTGCCAGCATAGGGGGGCTTGGTGAAGCTTTCTTT
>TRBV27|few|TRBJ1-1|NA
CASSSKGHWGTEAFF
TGTGCCAGCAGTTCCAAGGGACACTGGGGGACTGAAGCTTTCTTT
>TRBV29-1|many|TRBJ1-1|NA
CSVEQGKTEAFF
TGCAGCGTTGAACAGGGGAAGACTGAAGCTTTCTTT
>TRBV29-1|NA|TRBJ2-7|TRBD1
CSARQGAPYEQYF
TGCAGCGCACGACAGGGGGCCCCCTACGAGCAGTACTTC
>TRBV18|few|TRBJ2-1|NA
CASSPPSFYEQFF
TGTGCCAGCTCACCACCCAGCTTCTATGAGCAGTTCTTC
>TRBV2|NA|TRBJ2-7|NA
CASSSGTRGGTDQYF
TGTGCCAGCAGTTCCGGGACTAGGGGAGGGACAGACCAGTACTTC
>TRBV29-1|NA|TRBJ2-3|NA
CSVEGPSTDTQYF
TGCAGCGTCGAGGGTCCGAGCACAGATACGCAGTATTTT
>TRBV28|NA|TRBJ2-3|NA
CASSFTGSDTQYF
TGTGCCAGCAGTTTTACGGGGTCAGATACGCAGTATTTT
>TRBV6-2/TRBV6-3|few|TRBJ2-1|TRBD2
CASRRTSGDNEQFF
TGTGCCAGCAGAAGGACTAGCGGGGACAATGAGCAGTTCTTC
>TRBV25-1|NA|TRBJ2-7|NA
CASSPPPGTYEQYF
TGTGCCAGCAGTCCCCCCCCGGGCACCTACGAGCAGTACTTC
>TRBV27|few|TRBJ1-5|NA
CASSSTRDVNQPQHF
TGTGCCAGCAGTTCAACCCGGGACGTCAATCAGCCCCAGCATTTT
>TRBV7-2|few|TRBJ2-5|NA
CASSLAQISETQYF
TGTGCCAGCAGCTTAGCCCAGATATCGGAGACCCAGTACTTC
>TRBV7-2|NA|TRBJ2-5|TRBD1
CASRPPGQGETQYF
TGTGCCAGCAGACCCCCGGGACAGGGGGAGACCCAGTACTTC
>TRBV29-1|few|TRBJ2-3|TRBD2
CSVEKSSGIRTDTQYF
TGCAGCGTTGAAAAGAGTAGCGGGATACGGACAGATACGCAGTATTTT
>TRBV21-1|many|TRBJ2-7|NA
CASSKRDSFYEQYF
TGTGCCAGCAGCAAACGGGACAGCTTCTACGAGCAGTACTTC
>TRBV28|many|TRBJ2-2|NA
CASSWRNTGELFF
TGTGCCAGCAGTTGGCGGAACACCGGGGAGCTGTTTTTT
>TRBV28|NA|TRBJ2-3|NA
CASRRPISTDTQYF
TGTGCCAGCAGACGACCCATTAGCACAGATACGCAGTATTTT
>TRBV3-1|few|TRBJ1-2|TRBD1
CASTSDRDNYGYTF
TGTGCCAGCACGTCGGACAGGGACAACTATGGCTACACCTTC
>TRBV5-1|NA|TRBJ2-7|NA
CASGDTSYEQYF
TGCGCCAGCGGGGACACTTCCTACGAGCAGTACTTC
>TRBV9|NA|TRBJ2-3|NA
CASTGDTRGLQYF
TGTGCCAGCACTGGGGACACCCGCGGGTTGCAGTATTTT
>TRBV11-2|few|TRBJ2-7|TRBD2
CASLWGGATSEQYF
TGTGCCAGCCTATGGGGAGGGGCGACCTCCGAGCAGTACTTC
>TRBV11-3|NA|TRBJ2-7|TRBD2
CASSTLAGDTYEQYF
TGTGCCAGCAGCACACTAGCGGGCGATACCTACGAGCAGTACTTC
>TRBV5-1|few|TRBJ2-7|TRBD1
CASSTPPGQAQGEQYF
TGCGCCAGCAGCACACCTCCGGGACAGGCCCAGGGCGAGCAGTACTTC
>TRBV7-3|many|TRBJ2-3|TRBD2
CASSPGLAGPGDTQYF
TGTGCCAGCAGCCCGGGACTAGCGGGGCCCGGAGATACGCAGTATTTT
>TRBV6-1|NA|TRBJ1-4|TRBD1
CASRGTAPTNEKLFF
TGTGCCAGCAGGGGGACAGCTCCAACTAATGAAAAACTGTTTTTT
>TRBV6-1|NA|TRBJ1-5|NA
CASNDRQNQPQHF
TGTGCCAGCAACGACAGGCAAAATCAGCCCCAGCATTTT
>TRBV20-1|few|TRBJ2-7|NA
CSARDFSYEQYF
TGCAGTGCTAGAGACTTTTCCTACGAGCAGTACTTC
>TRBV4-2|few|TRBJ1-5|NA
CASSQGNSGGNQPQHF
TGTGCCAGCAGCCAAGGGAACTCCGGAGGCAATCAGCCCCAGCATTTT
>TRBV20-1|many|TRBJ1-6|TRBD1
CSARLRDRENSPLHF
TGCAGTGCTAGACTGCGGGACAGGGAAAATTCACCCCTCCACTTT
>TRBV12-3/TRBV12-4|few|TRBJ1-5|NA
CASSPPPYSNQPQHF
TGTGCCAGCAGTCCTCCCCCTTATAGCAATCAGCCCCAGCATTTT
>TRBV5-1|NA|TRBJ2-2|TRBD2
CASSLEREGTGELFF
TGCGCCAGCAGCTTGGAGCGGGAGGGGACCGGGGAGCTGTTTTTT
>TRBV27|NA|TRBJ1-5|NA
CASSFGAGQPQHF
TGTGCCAGCAGTTTCGGTGCCGGGCAGCCCCAGCATTTT
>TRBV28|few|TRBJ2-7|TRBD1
CASSRDRGGKSYEQYF
TGTGCCAGCAGCCGGGACAGGGGTGGGAAGTCCTACGAGCAGTACTTC
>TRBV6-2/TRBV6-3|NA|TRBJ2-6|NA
CASTPRRLRVSGANVLTF
TGTGCCAGCACTCCCCGTAGGCTCAGGGTTTCTGGGGCCAACGTCCTGACTTTC
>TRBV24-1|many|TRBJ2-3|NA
CATSDSGQVTDTQYF
TGTGCCACCAGTGACTCGGGACAAGTCACAGATACGCAGTATTTT
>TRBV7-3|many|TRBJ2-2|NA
CASSETGGELFF
TGTGCCAGCAGCGAAACTGGCGGGGAGCTGTTTTTT
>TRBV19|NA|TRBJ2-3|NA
CATLPSGADTQYF
TGTGCCACCTTGCCTTCTGGCGCAGATACGCAGTATTTT
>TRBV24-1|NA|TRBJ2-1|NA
CATSDLPSAGTPVGEQFF
TGTGCCACCAGTGATTTGCCCTCAGCAGGGACCCCCGTCGGTGAGCAGTTCTTC
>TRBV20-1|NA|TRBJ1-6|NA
CSCGRGNNSPLHF
TGCAGTTGCGGACGGGGGAATAATTCACCCCTCCACTTT
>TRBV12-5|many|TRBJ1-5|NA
CASGFNQPQHF
TGTGCTAGTGGTTTTAATCAGCCCCAGCATTTT
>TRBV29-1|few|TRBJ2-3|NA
CSVVGILTDTQYF
TGCAGCGTTGTAGGGATACTGACAGATACGCAGTATTTT
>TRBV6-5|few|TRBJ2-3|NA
CASRKSLGSADTQYF
TGTGCCAGCAGAAAATCATTGGGCAGCGCAGATACGCAGTATTTT
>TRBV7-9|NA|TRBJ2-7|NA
CASSSGRGQQYEQYF
TGTGCCAGCAGCTCCGGACGGGGCCAACAATACGAGCAGTACTTC
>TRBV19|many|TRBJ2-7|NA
CASSSGDEQYF
TGTGCCAGTAGTTCCGGGGACGAGCAGTACTTC
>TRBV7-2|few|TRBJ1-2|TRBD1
CASSSHRGAAF
TGTGCCAGCAGCTCCCACAGGGGAGCCGCCTTC
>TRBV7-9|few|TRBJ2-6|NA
CAGQDSPLGGANVLTF
TGTGCCGGTCAGGACAGCCCACTCGGTGGGGCCAACGTCCTGACTTTC
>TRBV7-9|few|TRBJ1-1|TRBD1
CASSRTGLDTEAFF
TGTGCCAGCAGCCGGACAGGTCTGGACACTGAAGCTTTCTTT
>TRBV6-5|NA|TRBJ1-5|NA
CASSYRGGQPQHF
TGTGCCAGCAGTTACAGGGGCGGGCAGCCCCAGCATTTT
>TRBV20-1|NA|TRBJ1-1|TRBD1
CSAARQGDTEAFF
TGCAGTGCTGCGCGACAGGGCGACACTGAAGCTTTCTTT
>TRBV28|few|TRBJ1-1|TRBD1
CASTPGQGAFTEAFF
TGTGCCAGTACTCCGGGACAGGGGGCTTTCACTGAAGCTTTCTTT
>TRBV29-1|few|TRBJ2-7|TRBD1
CSVVRDRAEQYF
TGCAGCGTTGTAAGAGACAGGGCCGAGCAGTACTTC
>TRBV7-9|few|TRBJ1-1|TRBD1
CASSYPGDRVSTPAAGGAFF
TGTGCCAGCAGCTACCCCGGGGACAGGGTCTCCACCCCGGCAGCCGGAGGAGCTTTCTTT
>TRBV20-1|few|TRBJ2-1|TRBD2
CSARVQGLAGRHEQFF
TGCAGTGCTAGAGTCCAGGGACTAGCGGGAAGACATGAGCAGTTCTTC